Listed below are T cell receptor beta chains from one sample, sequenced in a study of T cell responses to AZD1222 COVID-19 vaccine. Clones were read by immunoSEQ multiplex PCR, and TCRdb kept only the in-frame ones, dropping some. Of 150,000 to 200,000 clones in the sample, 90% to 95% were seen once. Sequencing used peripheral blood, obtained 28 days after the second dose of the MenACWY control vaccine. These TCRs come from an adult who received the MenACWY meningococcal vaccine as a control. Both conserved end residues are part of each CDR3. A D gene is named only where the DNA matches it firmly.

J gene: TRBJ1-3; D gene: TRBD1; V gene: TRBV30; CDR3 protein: CAWKKGQGAILSSGNTIYF; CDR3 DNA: TGTGCCTGGAAAAAGGGACAGGGGGCAATTTTGAGCTCTGGAAACACCATATATTTT
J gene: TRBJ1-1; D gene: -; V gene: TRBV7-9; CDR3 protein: CASMGGHTEAFF; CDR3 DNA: TGTGCCAGCATGGGGGGGCACACTGAAGCTTTCTTT
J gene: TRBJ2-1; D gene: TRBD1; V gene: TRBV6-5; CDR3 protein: CASSSLRGLPREQFF; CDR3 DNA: TGTGCCAGCAGTTCCCTCAGGGGGCTCCCCAGGGAGCAGTTCTTC
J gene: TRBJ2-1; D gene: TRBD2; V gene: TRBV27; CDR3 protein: CASRPPTPAGYGEQFF; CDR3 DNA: TGTGCCAGCAGGCCACCAACTCCAGCGGGATATGGTGAGCAGTTCTTC
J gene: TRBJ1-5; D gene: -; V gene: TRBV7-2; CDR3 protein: CASSAGGRRQPQHF; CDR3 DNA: TGTGCCAGCAGCGCTGGCGGTAGGAGACAGCCCCAGCATTTT
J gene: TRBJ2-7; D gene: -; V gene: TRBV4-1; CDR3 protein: CASSLSSAGSSYEQYF; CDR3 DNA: TGCGCCAGCAGCCTCTCTTCTGCGGGGAGCTCCTACGAGCAGTACTTC
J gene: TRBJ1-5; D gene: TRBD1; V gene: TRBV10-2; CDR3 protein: CASSYTGGQPQHF; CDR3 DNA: TGCGCCAGCAGTTACACAGGGGGTCAGCCCCAGCATTTT
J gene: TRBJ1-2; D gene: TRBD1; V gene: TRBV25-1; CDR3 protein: CATTGGAGGYTF; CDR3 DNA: TGTGCCACTACAGGGGGCGCGGGTGGCTACACCTTC
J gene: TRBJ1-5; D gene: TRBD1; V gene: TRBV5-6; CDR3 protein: CASSLGQGKGQPQHF; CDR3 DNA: TGTGCCAGCAGCTTAGGACAGGGGAAGGGTCAGCCCCAGCATTTT
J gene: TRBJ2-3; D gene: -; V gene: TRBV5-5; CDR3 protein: CASSYIDLSTDTQYF; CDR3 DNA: TGTGCCAGCAGCTACATCGACCTTAGCACAGATACGCAGTATTTT
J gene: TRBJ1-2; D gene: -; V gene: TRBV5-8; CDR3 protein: CASSLVTDNYGYTF; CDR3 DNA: TGTGCCAGCAGCTTGGTGACAGATAACTATGGCTACACCTTC
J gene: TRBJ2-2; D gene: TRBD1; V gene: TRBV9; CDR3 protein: CASSVAGGTTGELFF; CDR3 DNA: TGTGCCAGCAGCGTAGCAGGGGGCACCACCGGGGAGCTGTTTTTT
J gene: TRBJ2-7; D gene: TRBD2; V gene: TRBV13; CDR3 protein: CASSLTSGTREQYF; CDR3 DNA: TGTGCCAGCAGCTTGACTAGCGGGACTAGGGAGCAGTACTTC
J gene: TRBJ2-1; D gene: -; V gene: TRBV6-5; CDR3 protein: CASSIGTRREQFF; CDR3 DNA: TGTGCCAGCAGTATAGGGACCCGCAGGGAGCAGTTCTTC
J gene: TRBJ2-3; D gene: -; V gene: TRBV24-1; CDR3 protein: CATSDVWGPTDTQYF; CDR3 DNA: TGTGCCACCAGTGACGTTTGGGGTCCCACAGATACGCAGTATTTT
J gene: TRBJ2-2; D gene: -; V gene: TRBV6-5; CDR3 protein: CATTRTVTGELFF; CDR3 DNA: TGTGCCACCACAAGGACAGTTACCGGGGAGCTGTTTTTT